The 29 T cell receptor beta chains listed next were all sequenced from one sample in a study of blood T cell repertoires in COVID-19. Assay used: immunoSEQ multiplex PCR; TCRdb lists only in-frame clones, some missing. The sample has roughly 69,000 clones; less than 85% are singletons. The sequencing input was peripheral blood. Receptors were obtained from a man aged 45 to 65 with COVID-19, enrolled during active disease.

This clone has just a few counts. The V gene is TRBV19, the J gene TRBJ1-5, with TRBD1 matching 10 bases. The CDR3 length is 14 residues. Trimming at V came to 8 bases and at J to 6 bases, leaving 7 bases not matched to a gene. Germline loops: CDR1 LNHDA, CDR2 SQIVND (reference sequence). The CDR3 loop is CASSDRGLTQPQHF. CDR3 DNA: TGTGCCAGTTCTGACAGGGGGCTTACTCAGCCCCAGCATTTT.

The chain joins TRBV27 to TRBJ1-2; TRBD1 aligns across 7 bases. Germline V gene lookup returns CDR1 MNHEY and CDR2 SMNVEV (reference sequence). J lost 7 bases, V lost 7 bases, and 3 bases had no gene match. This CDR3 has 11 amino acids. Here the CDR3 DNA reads TGTGCCAGCAAACACAGGGGTGGCTACACCTTC. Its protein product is CASKHRGGYTF.

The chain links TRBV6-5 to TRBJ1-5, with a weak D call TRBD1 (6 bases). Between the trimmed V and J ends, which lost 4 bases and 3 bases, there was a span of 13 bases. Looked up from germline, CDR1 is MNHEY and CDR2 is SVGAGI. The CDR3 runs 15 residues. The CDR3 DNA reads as TGTGCCAGCAGTTCTACAGGGCCTCTCAATCAGCCCCAGCATTTT. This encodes CASSSTGPLNQPQHF.

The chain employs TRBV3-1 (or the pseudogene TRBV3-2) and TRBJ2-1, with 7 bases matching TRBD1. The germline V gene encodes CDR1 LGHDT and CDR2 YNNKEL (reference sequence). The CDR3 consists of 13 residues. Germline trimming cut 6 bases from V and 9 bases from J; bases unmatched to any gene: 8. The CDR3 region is CASRDGQVGEQFF. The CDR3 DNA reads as TGTGCCAGCAGGGACGGACAGGTCGGTGAGCAGTTCTTC.

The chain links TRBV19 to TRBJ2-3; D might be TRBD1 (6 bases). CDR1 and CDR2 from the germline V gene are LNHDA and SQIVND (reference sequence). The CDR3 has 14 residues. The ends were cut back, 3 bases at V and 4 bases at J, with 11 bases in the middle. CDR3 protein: CASSIREGADTQYF. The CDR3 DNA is TGTGCCAGTAGTATTAGAGAGGGGGCAGATACGCAGTATTTT.

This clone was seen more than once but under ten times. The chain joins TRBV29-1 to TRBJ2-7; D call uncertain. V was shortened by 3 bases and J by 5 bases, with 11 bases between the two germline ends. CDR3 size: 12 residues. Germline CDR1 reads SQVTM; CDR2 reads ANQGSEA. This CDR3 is CSVEGHQDEQYF. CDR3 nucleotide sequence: TGCAGCGTTGAGGGTCACCAGGACGAGCAGTACTTC.

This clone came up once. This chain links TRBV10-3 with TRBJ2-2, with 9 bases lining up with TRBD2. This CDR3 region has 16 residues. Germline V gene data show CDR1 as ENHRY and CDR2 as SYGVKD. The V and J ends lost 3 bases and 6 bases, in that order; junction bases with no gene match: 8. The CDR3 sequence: CAISERSGGGAGELFF. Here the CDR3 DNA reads TGTGCCATCAGTGAACGTAGCGGGGGTGGAGCCGGGGAGCTGTTTTTT.

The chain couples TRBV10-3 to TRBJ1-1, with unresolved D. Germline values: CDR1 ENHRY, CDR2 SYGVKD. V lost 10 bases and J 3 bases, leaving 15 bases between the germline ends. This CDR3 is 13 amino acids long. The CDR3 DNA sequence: TGTGCCAGCCGCACTAGGAAGGACACTGAAGCTTTCTTT. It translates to CASRTRKDTEAFF.

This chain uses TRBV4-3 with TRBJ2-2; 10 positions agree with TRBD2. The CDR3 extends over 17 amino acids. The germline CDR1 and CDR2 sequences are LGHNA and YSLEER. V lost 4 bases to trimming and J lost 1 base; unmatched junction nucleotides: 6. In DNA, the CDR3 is TGCGCCAGCAGCCGTGGGACTAGCGAGTTGAACACCGGGGAGCTGTTTTTT. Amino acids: CASSRGTSELNTGELFF.

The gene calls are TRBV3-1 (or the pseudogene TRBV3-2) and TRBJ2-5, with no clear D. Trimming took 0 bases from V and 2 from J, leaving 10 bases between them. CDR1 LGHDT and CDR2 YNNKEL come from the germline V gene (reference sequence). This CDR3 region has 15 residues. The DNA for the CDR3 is TGTGCCAGCAGCCAAGAGGTCCGCGGTCAAGAGACCCAGTACTTC. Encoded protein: CASSQEVRGQETQYF.

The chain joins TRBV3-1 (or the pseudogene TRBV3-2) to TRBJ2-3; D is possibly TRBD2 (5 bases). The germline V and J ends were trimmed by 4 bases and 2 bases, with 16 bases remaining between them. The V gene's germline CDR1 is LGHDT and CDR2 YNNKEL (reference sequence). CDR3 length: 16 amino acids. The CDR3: CASSPLGLGNTDTQYF. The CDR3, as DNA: TGTGCCAGCAGCCCGCTCGGACTGGGGAACACAGATACGCAGTATTTT.

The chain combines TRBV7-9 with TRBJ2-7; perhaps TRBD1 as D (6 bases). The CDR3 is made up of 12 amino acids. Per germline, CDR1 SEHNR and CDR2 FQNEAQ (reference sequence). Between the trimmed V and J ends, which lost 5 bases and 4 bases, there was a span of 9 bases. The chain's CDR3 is CASSRTEYEQYF. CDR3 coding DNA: TGTGCCAGCAGCAGGACAGAATACGAGCAGTACTTC. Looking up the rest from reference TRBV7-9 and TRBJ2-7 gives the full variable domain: DTGVSQNPRHKITKRGQNVTFRCDPISEHNRLYWYRQTLGQGPEFLTYFQNEAQLEKSRLLSDRFSAERPKGSFSTLEIQRTEQGDSAMYLCASSRTEYEQYFGPGTRLTVT.

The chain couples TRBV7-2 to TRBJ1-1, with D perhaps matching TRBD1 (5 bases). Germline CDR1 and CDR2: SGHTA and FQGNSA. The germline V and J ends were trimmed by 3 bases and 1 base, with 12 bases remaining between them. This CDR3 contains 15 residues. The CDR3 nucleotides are TGTGCCAGCAGCTTCCGGGGCGGGGGGAACACTGAAGCTTTCTTT. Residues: CASSFRGGGNTEAFF.

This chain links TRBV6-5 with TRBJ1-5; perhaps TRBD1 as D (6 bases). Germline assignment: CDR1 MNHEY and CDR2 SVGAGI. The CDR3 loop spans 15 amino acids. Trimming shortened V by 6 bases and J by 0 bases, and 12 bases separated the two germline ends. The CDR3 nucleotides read TGTGCCAGCAGGCCTACAGGGATTAGCAATCAGCCCCAGCATTTT. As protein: CASRPTGISNQPQHF.

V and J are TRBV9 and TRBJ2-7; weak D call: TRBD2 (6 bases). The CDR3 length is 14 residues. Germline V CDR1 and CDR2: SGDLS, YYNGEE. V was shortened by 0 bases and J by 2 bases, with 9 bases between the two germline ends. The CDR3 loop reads CASSVGSGPYEQYF. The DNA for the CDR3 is TGTGCCAGCAGCGTAGGTAGCGGACCCTACGAGCAGTACTTC.

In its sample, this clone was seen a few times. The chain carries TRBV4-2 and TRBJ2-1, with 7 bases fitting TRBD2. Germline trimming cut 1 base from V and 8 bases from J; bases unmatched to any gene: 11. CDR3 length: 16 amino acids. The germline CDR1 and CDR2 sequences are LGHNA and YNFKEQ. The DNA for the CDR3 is TGTGCCAGCAGCCAAGTGAGGGGCGGGGGTCCGGATGAGCAGTTCTTC. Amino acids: CASSQVRGGGPDEQFF.

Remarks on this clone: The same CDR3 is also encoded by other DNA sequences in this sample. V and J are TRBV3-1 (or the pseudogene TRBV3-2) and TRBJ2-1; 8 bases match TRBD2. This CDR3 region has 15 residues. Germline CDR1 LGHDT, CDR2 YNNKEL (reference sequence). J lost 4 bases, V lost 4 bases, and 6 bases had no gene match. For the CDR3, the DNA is TGTGCCAGCAGCCTCTCGGGGGGGTGGTACAATGAGCAGTTCTTC. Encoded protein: CASSLSGGWYNEQFF.

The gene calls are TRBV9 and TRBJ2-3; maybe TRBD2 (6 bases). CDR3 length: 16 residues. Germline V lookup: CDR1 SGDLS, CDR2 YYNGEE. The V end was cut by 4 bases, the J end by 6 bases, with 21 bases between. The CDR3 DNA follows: TGTGCCAGCAGCCCTCCCGGAGGGCATAGTAGGGATACGCAGTATTTT. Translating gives CASSPPGGHSRDTQYF.

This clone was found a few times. The CDR3 coding sequence is TGTGCCAGCAGCCTGAGGAACTATGGCTACACCTTC. Its translation is CASSLRNYGYTF. The gene calls are TRBV5-8 and TRBJ1-2; D ambiguous. CDR3 length: 12 amino acids. V lost 4 bases and J lost 2, with 6 bases in between. CDR1 and CDR2 from the germline V gene are SGHTS and YDEGEE.

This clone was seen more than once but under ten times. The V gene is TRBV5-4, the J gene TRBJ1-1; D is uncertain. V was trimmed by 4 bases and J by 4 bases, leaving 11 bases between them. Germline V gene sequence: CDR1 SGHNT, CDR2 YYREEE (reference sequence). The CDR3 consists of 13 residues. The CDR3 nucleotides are TGTGCCAGCAGCCAAACGGGGTCCACTGAAGCTTTCTTT. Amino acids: CASSQTGSTEAFF.

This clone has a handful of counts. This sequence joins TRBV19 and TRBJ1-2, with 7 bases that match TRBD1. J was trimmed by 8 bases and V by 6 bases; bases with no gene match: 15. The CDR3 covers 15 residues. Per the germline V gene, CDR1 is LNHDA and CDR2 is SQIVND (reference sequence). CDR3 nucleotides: TGTGCCAGTAGACCAGCGGACAGGCGAGTAAGCGGCTACACCTTC. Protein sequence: CASRPADRRVSGYTF.

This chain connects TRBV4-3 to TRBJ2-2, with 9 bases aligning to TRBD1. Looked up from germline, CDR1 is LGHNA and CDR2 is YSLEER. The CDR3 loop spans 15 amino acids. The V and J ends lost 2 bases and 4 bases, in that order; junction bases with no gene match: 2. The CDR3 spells CASSQPGQGTGELFF. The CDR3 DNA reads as TGCGCCAGCAGCCAACCGGGACAGGGCACCGGGGAGCTGTTTTTT.

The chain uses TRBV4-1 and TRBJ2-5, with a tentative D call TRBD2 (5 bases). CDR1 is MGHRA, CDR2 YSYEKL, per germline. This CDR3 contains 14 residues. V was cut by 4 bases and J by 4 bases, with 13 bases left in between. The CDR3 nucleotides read TGCGCCAGCAGCCCCAGCCGGGATTCAGAGACCCAGTACTTC. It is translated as CASSPSRDSETQYF.

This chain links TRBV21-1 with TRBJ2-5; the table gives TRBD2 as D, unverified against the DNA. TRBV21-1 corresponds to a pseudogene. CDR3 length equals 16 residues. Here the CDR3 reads CASSNAGILGPETQYF. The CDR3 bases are TGTGCCAGCAGCAACGCGGGGATCCTTGGTCCAGAGACCCAGTACTTC.

The CDR3 sequence: CASRAWAGQETQYF. CDR3 DNA: TGCGCCAGCAGGGCCTGGGCAGGTCAAGAGACCCAGTACTTC. This chain links TRBV5-1 with TRBJ2-5; D uncertain. Trimming took off 5 bases at V and 2 bases at J, with 13 bases between the two ends. Germline lookup yields CDR1 SGHRS and CDR2 YFSETQ. There are 14 residues in the CDR3. Looking up the rest from reference TRBV5-1 and TRBJ2-5 gives the full variable domain: KAGVTQTPRYLIKTRGQQVTLSCSPISGHRSVSWYQQTPGQGLQFLFEYFSETQRNKGNFPGRFSGRQFSNSRSEMNVSTLELGDSALYLCASRAWAGQETQYFGPGTRLLVL.

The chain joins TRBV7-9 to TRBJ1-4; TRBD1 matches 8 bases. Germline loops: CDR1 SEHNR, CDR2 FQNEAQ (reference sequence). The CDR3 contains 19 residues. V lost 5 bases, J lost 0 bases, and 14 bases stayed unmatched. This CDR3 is CASSRGQGWNPTTNEKLFF. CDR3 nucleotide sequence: TGTGCCAGCAGCAGAGGACAGGGCTGGAATCCTACAACTAATGAAAAACTGTTTTTT.

This CDR3 is CASSISGGDDTQYF. The CDR3 DNA follows: TGTGCCAGCAGCATTAGCGGGGGTGATGATACGCAGTATTTT. The chain uses TRBV7-9 and TRBJ2-3, with 9 bases identical to TRBD2. V shed 5 bases and J 6 bases; nucleotides not matched to a gene: 6. The CDR3 extends over 14 amino acids. CDR1 and CDR2 (germline): SEHNR, FQNEAQ (reference sequence).

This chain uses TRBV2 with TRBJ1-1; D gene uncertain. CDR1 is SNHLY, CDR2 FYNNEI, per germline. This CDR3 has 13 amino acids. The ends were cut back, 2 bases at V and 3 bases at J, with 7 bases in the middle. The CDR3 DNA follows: TGTGCCAGCAGTGAATGGGAGGACACTGAAGCTTTCTTT. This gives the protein CASSEWEDTEAFF.

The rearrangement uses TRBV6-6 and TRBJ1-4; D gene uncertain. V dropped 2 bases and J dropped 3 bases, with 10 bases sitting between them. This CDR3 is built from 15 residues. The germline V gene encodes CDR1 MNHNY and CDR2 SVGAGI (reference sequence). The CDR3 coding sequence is TGTGCCAGCAGTTACACCGGGAGGGCTAATGAAAAACTGTTTTTT. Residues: CASSYTGRANEKLFF.